One sample yielded the 28 T cell receptor beta chains listed below, sequenced in a study of blood T cell repertoires in COVID-19. Using immunoSEQ multiplex PCR, the repertoire was profiled, and TCRdb retains in-frame clones only, with some absent. Seen here are about 230,000 clones, 81% observed once, and the top ten hold roughly 7.9%. The sample taken for sequencing was peripheral blood. The receptors were gathered from a woman of 80 years or more with acute or convalescent COVID-19.

This sequence joins TRBV7-5 and TRBJ2-2; the table's D call, TRBD1, was not checked against the DNA. TRBV7-5 is a pseudogene. This CDR3 is built from 17 residues. CDR3 nucleotides: TGTGTCAGAAGCCTATTACAGGGGATGGTGATTTCCGGGGAGCTGTTTTTT. It translates to CVRSLLQGMVISGELFF.

This clone was detected only a few times. The genes are TRBV7-2 and TRBJ2-1, with TRBD1 matching 7 bases. Germline V lookup: CDR1 SGHTA, CDR2 FQGNSA. The CDR3 is 15 amino acids. V was clipped by 1 base and J by 3 bases; unmatched bases: 3. The CDR3 DNA reads as TGTGCCAGCAGCTTAGGGGACAGAAACTACAATGAGCAGTTCTTC. Its protein is CASSLGDRNYNEQFF.

The CDR3 DNA is TGTGCCAGCAGCTTACTAGCGGGAGGATTGAATGAGCAGTTCTTC. Translating gives CASSLLAGGLNEQFF. The chain uses TRBV7-3 and TRBJ2-1; 11 bases align to TRBD2. J gave up 7 bases and V 2 bases, and 4 bases lay outside the gene matches. The CDR3 spans 15 residues. Germline CDR1 and CDR2: SGHTA and FQGTGA.

This chain connects TRBV12-5 to TRBJ2-5; 9 positions match TRBD1. The CDR3 loop spans 16 amino acids. Unmatched junction bases numbered 8, after V lost 0 bases and J lost 6 bases. Germline CDR1 reads LGHNT; CDR2 reads FRNRAP. CDR3 residues: CASGLVTGTGRQTQYF. DNA of the CDR3: TGTGCTAGTGGTTTGGTAACCGGGACAGGGAGGCAGACCCAGTACTTC.

The rearrangement joins TRBV4-1 to TRBJ1-2; no clear D. The CDR3 consists of 14 residues. From germline, CDR1 is MGHRA and CDR2 YSYEKL. V lost 0 bases and J lost 8, with 13 bases in between. CDR3 amino acids: CASSQEGLLGGYTF. The CDR3 nucleotides are TGCGCCAGCAGCCAAGAAGGTTTACTGGGCGGCTACACCTTC.

This chain joins TRBV29-1 and TRBJ2-1, with a tentative D call TRBD1 (5 bases). Trimming removed 7 bases from V and 0 bases from J, with 22 bases in between. The CDR3 contains 17 residues. Germline-derived CDR1 and CDR2 are SQVTM and ANQGSEA. CDR3 region: CSAPRGKRTGSYNEQFF. CDR3 nucleotide sequence: TGCAGCGCGCCTCGTGGGAAAAGAACAGGCTCCTACAATGAGCAGTTCTTC.

The CDR3 nucleotides are TGTGCCAGCAGCCCTGGGACAAGCTCTGGAAACACCATATATTTT. It specifies CASSPGTSSGNTIYF. The rearrangement links TRBV7-9 to TRBJ1-3; D might be TRBD1 (6 bases). The CDR3 covers 15 residues. The V end lost 5 bases, the J end lost 0 bases, and 11 bases lay between the germline ends. Germline V CDR1 and CDR2: SEHNR, FQNEAQ (reference sequence).

J is TRBJ2-1 and V is TRBV4-2, with 9 nucleotides matching TRBD2. The germline gives CDR1 LGHNA, CDR2 YNFKEQ. The CDR3 runs 15 residues. V lost 6 bases, J lost 6 bases, and 9 bases stayed unmatched. CDR3 in amino acids: CASRQTGTSINEQFF. CDR3 nucleotide sequence: TGTGCCAGCAGGCAGACCGGGACTAGCATCAATGAGCAGTTCTTC.

A few counts support this clone. The genes are TRBV7-3 and TRBJ1-1; D is undetermined. Trimming pared 1 base from V and 0 bases from J, leaving 12 bases between. This CDR3 comprises 16 residues. CDR1 and CDR2 (germline): SGHTA, FQGTGA. CDR3 amino acids: CASSLNRAGMNTEAFF. The CDR3, as DNA: TGTGCCAGCAGCTTAAATAGGGCGGGGATGAACACTGAAGCTTTCTTT.

The gene calls are TRBV2 and TRBJ2-3; 8 bases line up with TRBD2. Germline loops: CDR1 SNHLY, CDR2 FYNNEI. After removal of 6 bases from V and 6 bases from J, the junction contained 11 bases not matched to a gene. CDR3 length equals 15 residues. Here the CDR3 DNA reads TGTGCCAGCAGGGGAGAGCCGGGGGGGCCGGATACGCAGTATTTT. Translated, it gives CASRGEPGGPDTQYF.

CDR3 nucleotide sequence: TGTGCCAGTAGTATTGATTCCGGGCTGTTTTTT. Translating gives CASSIDSGLFF. This chain connects TRBV19 to TRBJ2-2; D not certain. This CDR3 comprises 11 residues. CDR1 LNHDA and CDR2 SQIVND come from the germline V gene (reference sequence). V was trimmed by 3 bases and J by 13 bases, leaving 9 bases between them.

This chain connects TRBV7-9 to TRBJ2-1; TRBD2 aligns across 7 bases. This CDR3 spans 14 amino acids. Germline values: CDR1 SEHNR, CDR2 FQNEAQ (reference sequence). V trimming: 4 bases; J trimming: 2 bases; junction bases outside the gene matches: 2. The chain's CDR3 is CASSWEGPYNEQFF. The CDR3 nucleotides read TGTGCCAGCAGCTGGGAGGGTCCCTACAATGAGCAGTTCTTC.

This clone was counted only a few times. The rearrangement links TRBV18 to TRBJ2-7, with D possibly TRBD2 on 6 matching bases. V gave up 3 bases and J gave up 3 bases, with 21 bases separating them. The CDR3 runs to 17 residues. In germline, CDR1 is KGHSH, CDR2 LQKENI. Here the CDR3 reads CASSPSGSGTVLYEQYF. The CDR3 DNA reads as TGTGCCAGCTCACCCTCCGGGTCCGGGACTGTGCTCTACGAGCAGTACTTC.

The V and J genes are TRBV6-6 and TRBJ2-4, with a weak D call TRBD2 (7 bases). Germline CDR1 is MNHNY and CDR2 is SVGAGI (reference sequence). The CDR3 loop spans 14 amino acids. Trimming pared 7 bases from V and 0 bases from J, leaving 10 bases between. CDR3 sequence (DNA): TGTGCCAGCAAGGGGGGGCTAGCCAAAAACATTCAGTACTTC. Translating it yields CASKGGLAKNIQYF.

The DNA of the CDR3 is TGTGCCTGGAGTTTCGGGTCGGGGACTTACGAGCAGTACTTC. Translation: CAWSFGSGTYEQYF. The chain links TRBV30 to TRBJ2-7, with D tentatively TRBD2 (6 bases). CDR1 is GTSNPN, CDR2 SVGIG, per germline (reference sequence). The CDR3 length is 14 residues. Trimming stripped 2 bases from V and 4 bases from J, with 15 bases between.

The chain combines TRBV5-1 with TRBJ2-5; the D is unclear. From germline, CDR1 is SGHRS and CDR2 YFSETQ. The germline V and J ends were trimmed by 5 bases and 5 bases, with 10 bases remaining between them. This CDR3 comprises 12 residues. DNA of the CDR3: TGCGCCAGCAGACGGGTAGAGGAGACCCAGTACTTC. Translated: CASRRVEETQYF.

The chain links TRBV6-5 to TRBJ1-4; D is unresolved. The CDR3 consists of 13 residues. CDR1 and CDR2 from the germline V gene are MNHEY and SVGAGI. V was clipped by 10 bases and J by 0 bases, with 9 bases between them. The CDR3 DNA reads TGTGCCACCAACTCTGCAACTAATGAAAAACTGTTTTTT. This encodes CATNSATNEKLFF.

This clone was seen a single time. The V gene is TRBV6-2 or TRBV6-3, the J gene TRBJ2-5, with TRBD1 matching 7 bases. CDR3 length: 13 residues. In germline, CDR1 is MNHEY, CDR2 SVGEGT. Trimming at V came to 5 bases and at J to 4 bases, leaving 4 bases not matched to a gene. The chain's CDR3 is CASSDRVPETQYF. CDR3 nucleotide sequence: TGTGCCAGCAGTGACAGGGTCCCAGAGACCCAGTACTTC.

The V gene is TRBV30, the J gene TRBJ1-6, with D possibly being TRBD1 (5 bases). Germline CDR1 GTSNPN, CDR2 SVGIG (reference sequence). The V end was cut by 0 bases, the J end by 7 bases, with 13 bases between. CDR3 length: 15 amino acids. DNA of the CDR3: TGTGCCTGGAGTGTACCCCAGGCAGGGAATTCACCCCTCCACTTT. Amino acids: CAWSVPQAGNSPLHF. The full variable domain, with the rest looked up from reference TRBV30 and TRBJ1-6, is SQTIHQWPATLVQPVGSPLSLECTVEGTSNPNLYWYRQAAGRGLQLLFYSVGIGQISSEVPQNLSASRPQDRQFILSSKKLLLSDSGFYLCAWSVPQAGNSPLHFGNGTRLTVT.

V gene TRBV7-3 combines with J gene TRBJ2-3, with 8 bases identical to TRBD2. Germline V gene lookup returns CDR1 SGHTA and CDR2 FQGTGA. Unmatched junction bases numbered 7, after V lost 5 bases and J lost 3 bases. The CDR3 has 15 amino acids. The DNA for the CDR3 is TGTGCCAGCAGCCCGGGGGGGCAGATAACAGATACGCAGTATTTT. Amino acids: CASSPGGQITDTQYF. The full variable domain, in which reference TRBV7-3 and TRBJ2-3 provide the parts outside the CDR3, is GAGVSQTPSNKVTEKGKYVELRCDPISGHTALYWYRQSLGQGPEFLIYFQGTGAADDSGLPNDRFFAVRPEGSVSTLKIQRTERGDSAVYLCASSPGGQITDTQYFGPGTRLTVL.

This clone was detected only once. The rearrangement links TRBV28 to TRBJ2-3; D is unresolved. The ends were cut back, 8 bases at V and 6 bases at J, with 21 bases in the middle. Germline assignment: CDR1 MDHEN and CDR2 SYDVKM. CDR3 length: 15 amino acids. The CDR3 loop reads CASLPSGRRVDTQYF. Here the CDR3 DNA reads TGTGCCAGCTTACCCAGTGGGCGTCGAGTTGATACGCAGTATTTT. Drawing the rest from reference TRBV28 and TRBJ2-3, the complete variable domain is DVKVTQSSRYLVKRTGEKVFLECVQDMDHENMFWYRQDPGLGLRLIYFSYDVKMKEKGDIPEGYSVSREKKERFSLILESASTNQTSMYLCASLPSGRRVDTQYFGPGTRLTVL.

The chain employs TRBV7-9 and TRBJ1-2; D possibly corresponds to TRBD1 (6 bases). The germline V and J ends were trimmed by 5 bases and 7 bases, with 11 bases remaining between them. CDR1 is SEHNR and CDR2 is FQNEAQ in the germline V gene (reference sequence). This CDR3 has 12 residues. The CDR3 is CASSHMDSGYTF. Here the CDR3 DNA reads TGTGCCAGCAGCCACATGGACAGTGGCTACACCTTC.

This clone was recorded once. The chain employs TRBV4-2 and TRBJ2-1; 9 bases fit TRBD2. Germline trimming cut 4 bases from V and 6 bases from J; bases unmatched to any gene: 7. The CDR3 consists of 15 residues. The germline gives CDR1 LGHNA, CDR2 YNFKEQ. The DNA for the CDR3 is TGTGCCAGCAGCCCCGGGACTAGCAAAGGCAATGAGCAGTTCTTC. It codes for CASSPGTSKGNEQFF.

This clone was found a few times. V is TRBV9 and J is TRBJ2-3; TRBD2 is a possible D gene (6 bases). This CDR3 is built from 15 residues. V lost 0 bases and J lost 4, with 12 bases in between. Germline V lookup: CDR1 SGDLS, CDR2 YYNGEE. CDR3 DNA: TGTGCCAGCAGCGTAGGTCCGGGAGTGCCAGATACGCAGTATTTT. Its translation: CASSVGPGVPDTQYF.

CDR3 protein: CASSRSGLAVSENTGELFF. In DNA, the CDR3 is TGTGCCAGCAGCCGCTCCGGACTAGCGGTCTCTGAGAACACCGGGGAGCTGTTTTTT. The V call is TRBV5-4, the J call TRBJ2-2; 10 bases are shared with TRBD2. The CDR3 runs 19 residues. CDR1 and CDR2 from the germline V gene are SGHNT and YYREEE (reference sequence). After removal of 4 bases from V and 1 base from J, the junction contained 13 bases not matched to a gene.

This clone was seen once. The DNA for the CDR3 is TGTGCCAGCAGTGAATACTCGGGGTTGGCCAAAAACATTCAGTACTTC. This codes for CASSEYSGLAKNIQYF. J is TRBJ2-4 and V is TRBV25-1; D might be TRBD2 (5 bases). The V end lost 0 bases, the J end lost 1 base, and 10 bases lay between the germline ends. The CDR3 loop spans 16 amino acids. Germline V gives CDR1 MGHDK, CDR2 SYGVNS.

V is TRBV4-1 and J is TRBJ1-3, with D tentatively TRBD1 (5 bases). In germline, CDR1 is MGHRA, CDR2 YSYEKL. CDR3 length: 17 amino acids. Trimming left V 0 bases short and J 7 bases short, with 19 bases between. The CDR3 DNA sequence: TGCGCCAGCAGCCAAGATTTTCGGCTTCAGGGCCGGAACACCATATATTTT. Translating gives CASSQDFRLQGRNTIYF.

The V gene is TRBV19, the J gene TRBJ2-4; 8 positions agree with TRBD1. The CDR3 totals 16 residues. Germline CDR1 and CDR2: LNHDA and SQIVND (reference sequence). V lost 4 bases and J lost 3; bases outside the gene matches: 8. The CDR3 sequence is CASSKLDRVDKNIQYF. The DNA for the CDR3 is TGTGCCAGTAGTAAATTGGACAGGGTTGACAAAAACATTCAGTACTTC.